These T cell receptor beta chains were read from a single sample in a study of cytomegalovirus exposure and HLA in healthy donors. Assay: immunoSEQ multiplex PCR; the TCRdb copy retains only in-frame clones and omits some. This sample has around 140,000 clones; about 94% occur once, and the top ten carry 1.5% to 2%. Specimen: PBMCs. The source of these receptors is a man between 18 and 29 years old in good health and CMV-seropositive. CDR3s include the opening cysteine and the closing phenylalanine or tryptophan. A D gene is named only where the DNA matches it firmly. A clone size is listed for some rows: how often the clone was seen (once, few, many), or a class if it is expanded.

D: NA
J: TRBJ1-5
size: NA
V: TRBV7-8
DNA: TGTGCCAGCAGCCTGCTGGTGACAAGTAATCAGCCCCAGCATTTT
CDR3: CASSLLVTSNQPQHF

D: TRBD2
J: TRBJ2-5
size: NA
V: TRBV18
DNA: TGTGCCAGCTCACCACCACTTATAGCGGGGGTAAAGAAAGAGACCCAGTACTTC
CDR3: CASSPPLIAGVKKETQYF

D: NA
J: TRBJ2-7
size: NA
V: TRBV28
DNA: TGTGCCAGCAGTTTACGAGGGTCCAATTACGAGCAGTACTTC
CDR3: CASSLRGSNYEQYF

D: NA
J: TRBJ2-3
size: NA
V: TRBV5-6
DNA: TGTGCCAGCAGCAGACCTAGTTCCGATACGCAGTATTTT
CDR3: CASSRPSSDTQYF

D: NA
J: TRBJ1-3
size: NA
V: TRBV6-5
DNA: TGTGCCAGCAGTTACTCTCTGGGCCTCTCTGGAAACACCATATATTTT
CDR3: CASSYSLGLSGNTIYF

D: TRBD2
J: TRBJ2-7
size: NA
V: TRBV19
DNA: TGTGCCAGTACCCCGGGGGGGGATTCCTACGAGCAGTACTTC
CDR3: CASTPGGDSYEQYF

D: NA
J: TRBJ2-2
size: once
V: TRBV2
DNA: TGTGCCAGCGGACAGCCGAACACCGGGGAGCTGTTTTTT
CDR3: CASGQPNTGELFF

D: TRBD2
J: TRBJ2-3
size: NA
V: TRBV29-1
DNA: TGCAGCGGTACTAGCGGGAGGGGTACAGATACGCAGTATTTT
CDR3: CSGTSGRGTDTQYF

D: TRBD2
J: TRBJ2-1
size: few
V: TRBV4-1
DNA: TGCGCCAGCAGCCAGGGGTTGCTAGCGGGAGCCTACAATGAGCAGTTCTTC
CDR3: CASSQGLLAGAYNEQFF

D: NA
J: TRBJ2-1
size: NA
V: TRBV28
DNA: TGTGCCAGCAGTTTACGACAGCGTAACAATGAGCAGTTCTTC
CDR3: CASSLRQRNNEQFF

D: TRBD1
J: TRBJ2-4
size: NA
V: TRBV19
DNA: TGTGCCAGTAGTATAGATTTTGGGACAGGGGTCGACATTCAGTACTTC
CDR3: CASSIDFGTGVDIQYF

D: NA
J: TRBJ2-1
size: NA
V: TRBV28
DNA: TGTGCCAGCAGTCCCCATTGGAGCGGCCGGTTTTTCCGGAATGAGCAGTTCTTC
CDR3: CASSPHWSGRFFRNEQFF

D: TRBD2
J: TRBJ2-3
size: NA
V: TRBV28
DNA: TGTGCCAGCAGTCCCCCGGGACTAGTCACAGATACGCAGTATTTT
CDR3: CASSPPGLVTDTQYF

D: NA
J: TRBJ2-7
size: NA
V: TRBV5-6
DNA: TGTGCCAGCAGCTTGGTAGCGGACGAGCAGTACTTC
CDR3: CASSLVADEQYF

D: NA
J: TRBJ1-4
size: NA
V: TRBV7-9
DNA: TGTGCCAGCGGGGAGGGTCCTAATGAAAAACTGTTTTTT
CDR3: CASGEGPNEKLFF

D: NA
J: TRBJ2-2
size: NA
V: TRBV18
DNA: TGTGCCAGCTCCGAAGGGGCCACCGGGGAGCTGTTTTTT
CDR3: CASSEGATGELFF